Following are 8 T cell receptor beta chains from one sample sequenced in a study of Graves' ophthalmopathy and Graves' hyperthyroidism. Using RNA transcripts, the TCR beta CDR3 regions were amplified. After a first-round RT-PCR with HTBI primers, a second-round multiplex PCR was run. Via MiXCR, TCRdb re-called the multiplex PCR reads, giving one row per CDR3 protein. The sample has some 410,000 distinct CDR3 sequences; under 25% are singletons. Material: peripheral blood. All receptors derive from a woman in her late teens or twenties with stable Graves' hyperthyroidism.

This sequence joins TRBV19 and TRBJ1-2; D remains ambiguous. The CDR3 length is 14 residues. CDR1 is LNHDA and CDR2 is SQIVND in the germline V gene (reference sequence). Trimming cost V 6 bases and J 0 bases, with 11 bases left between them. CDR3 amino acids: CASSAALTNYGYTF. DNA for the CDR3: TGTGCCAGTAGCGCGGCCCTAACTAACTATGGCTACACCTTC.

V gene TRBV7-2 combines with J gene TRBJ1-1; D perhaps matches TRBD1 (5 bases). The CDR3 is made up of 14 amino acids. Germline-derived CDR1 and CDR2 are SGHTA and FQGNSA. Trimming took 6 bases from V and 6 from J, leaving 17 bases between them. This CDR3 reads CASSMDGGVPEAFF. The CDR3 DNA reads as TGTGCCAGCAGTATGGACGGAGGGGTCCCTGAAGCTTTCTTT.

This clonotype was detected ten times or more. The chain carries TRBV6-2 or TRBV6-3 and TRBJ2-4, with 7 bases matching TRBD2. The CDR3 is 11 residues long. The V segment lost 2 bases and the J segment 16 bases; nucleotides outside the gene matches: 5. In germline, CDR1 is MNHEY, CDR2 SVGEGT. CDR3 sequence reads: CASSYDGGNYF. In DNA, the CDR3 is TGTGCCAGCAGTTACGACGGGGGGAATTACTTC.

The genes are TRBV6-1 and TRBJ1-1; D remains ambiguous. Trimming took 6 bases from V and 4 from J, leaving 15 bases between them. CDR1 and CDR2 (germline): MNHNS, SASEGT. This CDR3 contains 14 residues. CDR3 nucleotides: TGTGCCAGCAGCGTGCTAACTTGGGGCACTGAAGCTTTCTTT. Its protein is CASSVLTWGTEAFF.

This clonotype was seen repeatedly, ten times or more. The chain combines TRBV20-1 with TRBJ2-7; TRBD1 is a possible D gene (5 bases). This CDR3 region has 14 residues. Germline lookup yields CDR1 DFQATT and CDR2 SNEGSKA (reference sequence). V lost 4 bases, J lost 2 bases, and 15 bases lay in between. DNA for the CDR3: TGCAGTGCTAACGGACACGATAAAGCCTACGAGCAGTACTTC. Protein product: CSANGHDKAYEQYF.

The rearrangement joins TRBV27 to TRBJ1-6; D might be TRBD1 (5 bases). Germline-derived CDR1 and CDR2 are MNHEY and SMNVEV (reference sequence). V lost 1 base and J lost 8, with 12 bases in between. The CDR3 is 15 amino acids. The CDR3 nucleotides are TGTGCCAGCAGTTTATATGAGGGAGGGGATTCACCCCTCCACTTT. Its translation is CASSLYEGGDSPLHF.

This clonotype was counted at least ten times. The chain recombines TRBV7-8 with TRBJ1-1, with D unresolved. Trimming removed 7 bases at V and 4 bases at J, with 13 bases between. This CDR3 spans 13 amino acids. Germline lookup yields CDR1 SGHVS and CDR2 FQNEAQ. In nucleotides, the CDR3 is TGTGCCAGCAAATTAATTTCAGGCACTGAAGCTTTCTTT. Residues: CASKLISGTEAFF.

This clonotype came up a few times. The chain carries TRBV11-2 and TRBJ2-2, with D possibly being TRBD1 (6 bases). Deletions cut 5 bases from V and 2 bases from J, with 9 bases between. The CDR3 runs 14 residues. Germline V CDR1 and CDR2: SGHAT, FQNNGV. As DNA, the CDR3 is TGTGCCAGCAGCCGCAGGGGAAACACCGGGGAGCTGTTTTTT. Protein: CASSRRGNTGELFF.